These T cell receptor beta chains were read from a single sample in a study of CD8+CD57+ T cells in acquired aplastic anemia. TCRdb reanalysed the reads using MiXCR and keeps one entry per CDR3 protein. The sample yields over 35,000 distinct CDR3 sequences, 65% to 70% seen once. Source material: sorted CD4+, CD8+, or CD8+CD57+ T cells (not recorded which) from PBMCs. The origin of the receptors is a human donor in good health, serving as a control. Both conserved end residues are part of each CDR3. D genes are given only for firm matches.

TRBV11-2	TRBJ2-2	TRBD2	CATPPPVLAGGPDGEPLF
TRBV24-1	TRBJ2-5	NA	CATSDEGGQNQETQYF
TRBV10-1	TRBJ2-1	NA	CASSTGLYNEQFF
TRBV20-1	TRBJ2-1	NA	CSAEGNEQFF
TRBV24-1	TRBJ1-2	NA	CATSDFGDGYTF
TRBV19	TRBJ2-1	NA	CASRTRYNEQFF
TRBV29-1	TRBJ1-2	NA	CSARGSIYGYTF
TRBV19	TRBJ1-5	TRBD1	CASSIGNRGGQPQHF
TRBV10-3	TRBJ2-1	TRBD2	CATGGADSYNEQFF
TRBV4-3	TRBJ1-2	NA	CASSQATGTGYGYTF
TRBV19	TRBJ1-2	TRBD1	CASRPGTGIGGYTF
TRBV2	TRBJ1-2	NA	CASRGEAGYTF
TRBV20-1	TRBJ2-7	TRBD1	CSARDLAPDRPISYEQHF
TRBV19	TRBJ2-7	NA	CASSEAGLNIPTSYEQYF
TRBV5-4	TRBJ2-5	TRBD2	CASSLSAGVQETQYF
TRBV7-2	TRBJ1-1	NA	CASSHPGNTEAFF